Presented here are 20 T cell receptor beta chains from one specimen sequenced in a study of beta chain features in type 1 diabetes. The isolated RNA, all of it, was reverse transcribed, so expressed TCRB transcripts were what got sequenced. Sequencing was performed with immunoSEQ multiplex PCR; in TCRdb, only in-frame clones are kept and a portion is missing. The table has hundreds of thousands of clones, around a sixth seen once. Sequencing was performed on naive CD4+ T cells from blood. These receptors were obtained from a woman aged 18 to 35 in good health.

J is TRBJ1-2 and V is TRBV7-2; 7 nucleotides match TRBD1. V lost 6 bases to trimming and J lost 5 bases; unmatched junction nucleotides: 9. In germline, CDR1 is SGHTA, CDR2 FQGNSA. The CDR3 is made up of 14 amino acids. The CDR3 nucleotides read TGTGCCAGCAGTGAACAGGGACAGACTTATGGCTACACCTTC. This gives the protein CASSEQGQTYGYTF.

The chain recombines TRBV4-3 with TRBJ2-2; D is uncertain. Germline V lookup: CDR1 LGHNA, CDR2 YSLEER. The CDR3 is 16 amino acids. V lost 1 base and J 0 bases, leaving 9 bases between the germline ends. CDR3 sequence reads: CASSQARRTNTGELFF. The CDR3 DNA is TGCGCCAGCAGCCAAGCCCGACGGACGAACACCGGGGAGCTGTTTTTT.

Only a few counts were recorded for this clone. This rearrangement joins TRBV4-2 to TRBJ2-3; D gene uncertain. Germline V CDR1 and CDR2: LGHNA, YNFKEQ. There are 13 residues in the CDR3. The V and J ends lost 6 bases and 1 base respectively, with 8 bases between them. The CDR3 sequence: CASSSGGTDTQYF. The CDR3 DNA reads TGTGCCAGCAGTTCTGGGGGCACAGATACGCAGTATTTT.

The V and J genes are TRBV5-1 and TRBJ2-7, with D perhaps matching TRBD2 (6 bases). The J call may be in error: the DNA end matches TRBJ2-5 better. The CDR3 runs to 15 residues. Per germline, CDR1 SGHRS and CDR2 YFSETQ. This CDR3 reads CASSYVLAGQETQYF. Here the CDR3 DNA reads TGCGCCAGCAGCTACGTCTTGGCGGGACAAGAGACCCAGTACTTC.

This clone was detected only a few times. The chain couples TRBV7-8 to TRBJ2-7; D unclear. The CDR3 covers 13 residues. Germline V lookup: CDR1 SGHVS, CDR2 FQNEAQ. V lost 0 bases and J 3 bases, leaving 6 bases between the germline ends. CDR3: CASSLAQVYEQYF. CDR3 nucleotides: TGTGCCAGCAGCTTAGCGCAGGTCTACGAGCAGTACTTC.

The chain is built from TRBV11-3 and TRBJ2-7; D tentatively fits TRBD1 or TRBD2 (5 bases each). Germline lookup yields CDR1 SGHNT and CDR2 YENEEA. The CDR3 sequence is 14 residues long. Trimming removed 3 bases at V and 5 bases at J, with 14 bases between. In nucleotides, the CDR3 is TGTGCCAGCAGCTTCCTGCAGGGAGCCGACGAGCAGTACTTC. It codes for CASSFLQGADEQYF.

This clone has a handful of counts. CDR3 bases: TGCGCCAGCAGCCAGTCGACAGGCGCTCTCGGCTACACCTTC. Protein sequence: CASSQSTGALGYTF. This chain links TRBV4-3 with TRBJ1-2; possible D gene TRBD1, 6 bases. Germline CDR1 reads LGHNA; CDR2 reads YSLEER. V lost 3 bases and J lost 8, with 16 bases in between. The CDR3 runs to 14 residues.

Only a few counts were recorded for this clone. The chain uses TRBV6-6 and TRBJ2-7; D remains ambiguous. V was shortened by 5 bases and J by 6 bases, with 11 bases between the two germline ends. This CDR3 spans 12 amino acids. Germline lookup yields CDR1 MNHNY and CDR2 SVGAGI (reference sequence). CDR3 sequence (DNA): TGTGCCAGCAGTATATGGCGGTCCGAGCAGTACTTC. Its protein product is CASSIWRSEQYF.

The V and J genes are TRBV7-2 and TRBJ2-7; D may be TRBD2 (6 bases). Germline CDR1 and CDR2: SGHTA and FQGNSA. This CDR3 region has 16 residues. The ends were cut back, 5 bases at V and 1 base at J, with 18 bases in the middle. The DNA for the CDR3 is TGTGCCAGCAGCCTAGGAGGGGCTGCCAATTCCTACGAGCAGTACTTC. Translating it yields CASSLGGAANSYEQYF.

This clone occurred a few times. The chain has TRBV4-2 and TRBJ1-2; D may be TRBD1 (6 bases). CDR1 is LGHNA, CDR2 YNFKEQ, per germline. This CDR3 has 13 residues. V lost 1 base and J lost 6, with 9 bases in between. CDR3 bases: TGTGCCAGCAGCCAAGTAACAGGGAATGGCTACACCTTC. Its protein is CASSQVTGNGYTF.

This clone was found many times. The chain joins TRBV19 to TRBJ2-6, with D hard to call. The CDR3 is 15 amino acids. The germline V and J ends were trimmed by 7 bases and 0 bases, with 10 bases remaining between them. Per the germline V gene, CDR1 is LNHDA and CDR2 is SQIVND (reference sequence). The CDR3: CASKTGRSGANVLTF. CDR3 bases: TGTGCCAGTAAGACCGGTCGCTCTGGGGCCAACGTCCTGACTTTC.

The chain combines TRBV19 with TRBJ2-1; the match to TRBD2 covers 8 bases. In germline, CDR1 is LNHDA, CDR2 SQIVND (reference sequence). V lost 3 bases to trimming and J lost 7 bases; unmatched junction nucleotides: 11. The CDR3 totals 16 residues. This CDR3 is CASSIGDGRGLNEQFF. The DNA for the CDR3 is TGTGCCAGTAGTATTGGGGACGGGAGGGGTCTGAATGAGCAGTTCTTC.

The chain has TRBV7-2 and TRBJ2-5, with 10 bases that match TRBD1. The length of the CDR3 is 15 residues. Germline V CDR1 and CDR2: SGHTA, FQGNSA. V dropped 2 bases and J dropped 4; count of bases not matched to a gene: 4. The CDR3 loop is CASSLLRTGGETQYF. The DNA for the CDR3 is TGTGCCAGCAGCTTACTTCGGACAGGGGGAGAGACCCAGTACTTC.

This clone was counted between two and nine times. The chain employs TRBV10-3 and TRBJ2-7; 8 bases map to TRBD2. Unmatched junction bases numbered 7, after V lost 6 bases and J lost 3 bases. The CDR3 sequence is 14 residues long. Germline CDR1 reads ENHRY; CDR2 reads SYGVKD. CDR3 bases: TGTGCCATCAGCGGGACTAGTCGGAGCTACGAGCAGTACTTC. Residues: CAISGTSRSYEQYF.

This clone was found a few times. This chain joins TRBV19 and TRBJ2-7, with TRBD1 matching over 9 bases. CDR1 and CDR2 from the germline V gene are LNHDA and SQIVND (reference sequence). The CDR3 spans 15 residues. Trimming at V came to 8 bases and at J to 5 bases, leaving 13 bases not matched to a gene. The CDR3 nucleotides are TGTGCCAGTCGGTCTGAGGGACAGGGTATGAACGAGCAGTACTTC. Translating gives CASRSEGQGMNEQYF. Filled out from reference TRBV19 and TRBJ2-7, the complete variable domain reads DGGITQSPKYLFRKEGQNVTLSCEQNLNHDAMYWYRQDPGQGLRLIYYSQIVNDFQKGDIAEGYSVSREKKESFPLTVTSAQKNPTAFYLCASRSEGQGMNEQYFGPGTRLTVT.

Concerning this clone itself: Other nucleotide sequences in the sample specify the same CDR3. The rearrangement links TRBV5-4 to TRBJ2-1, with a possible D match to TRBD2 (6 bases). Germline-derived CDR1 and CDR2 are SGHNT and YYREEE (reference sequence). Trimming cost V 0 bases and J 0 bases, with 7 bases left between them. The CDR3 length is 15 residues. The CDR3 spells CASSLVGSSYNEQFF. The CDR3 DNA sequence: TGTGCCAGCAGCTTGGTCGGGAGCTCCTACAATGAGCAGTTCTTC. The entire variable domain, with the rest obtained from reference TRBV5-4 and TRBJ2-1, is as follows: ETGVTQSPTHLIKTRGQQVTLRCSSQSGHNTVSWYQQALGQGPQFIFQYYREEENGRGNFPPRFSGLQFPNYSSELNVNALELDDSALYLCASSLVGSSYNEQFFGPGTRLTVL.

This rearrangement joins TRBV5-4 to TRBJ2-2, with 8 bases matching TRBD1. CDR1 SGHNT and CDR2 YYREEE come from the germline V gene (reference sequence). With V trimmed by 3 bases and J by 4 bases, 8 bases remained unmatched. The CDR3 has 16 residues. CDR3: CASSSGTGGGTGELFF. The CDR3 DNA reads TGTGCCAGCAGCTCTGGGACAGGAGGCGGCACCGGGGAGCTGTTTTTT.

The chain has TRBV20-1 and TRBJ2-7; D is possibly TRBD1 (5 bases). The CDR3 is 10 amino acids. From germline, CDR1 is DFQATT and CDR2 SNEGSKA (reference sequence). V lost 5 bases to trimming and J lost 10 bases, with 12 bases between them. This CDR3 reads CSAVRQIQYF. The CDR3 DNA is TGCAGTGCTGTTAGACAGATCCAGTACTTC.

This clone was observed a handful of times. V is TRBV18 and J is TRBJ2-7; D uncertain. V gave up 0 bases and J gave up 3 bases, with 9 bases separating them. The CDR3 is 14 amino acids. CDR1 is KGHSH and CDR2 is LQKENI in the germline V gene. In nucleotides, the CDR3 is TGTGCCAGCTCACCACCAGCCTACCGCTACGAGCAGTACTTC. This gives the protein CASSPPAYRYEQYF. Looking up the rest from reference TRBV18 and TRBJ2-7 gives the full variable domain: NAGVMQNPRHLVRRRGQEARLRCSPMKGHSHVYWYRQLPEEGLKFMVYLQKENIIDESGMPKERFSAEFPKEGPSILRIQQVVRGDSAAYFCASSPPAYRYEQYFGPGTRLTVT.

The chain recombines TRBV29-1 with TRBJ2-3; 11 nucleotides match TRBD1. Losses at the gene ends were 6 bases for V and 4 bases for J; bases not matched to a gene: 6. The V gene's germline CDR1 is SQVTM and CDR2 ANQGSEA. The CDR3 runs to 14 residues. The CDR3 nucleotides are TGCAGCGTCTTCGGGGGACAGGGGGCAGATACGCAGTATTTT. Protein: CSVFGGQGADTQYF.